This T cell receptor beta chain was retrieved from a study of beta chain features in type 1 diabetes. Overall study findings and caveats: Type 1 diabetes patients had moderately but significantly shorter TCRB CDR3s in all four CD4+ subsets. Cells with high TCR expression could be over-represented by cDNA sequencing.

The CDR3 extends over 15 amino acids. Germline lookup yields CDR1 MNHEY and CDR2 SVGAGI. Trimming took off 7 bases at V and 4 bases at J, with 19 bases between the two ends. This clone occurred a few times. Its antigen remains unknown. Expressed TCRB transcripts were sequenced because the isolated RNA had all been reverse transcribed beforehand. The protocol was immunoSEQ multiplex PCR, while the TCRdb copy is restricted to in-frame clones and leaves out a portion. The sample has about 650,000 clones, around 12% seen once. Sequenced: naive CD4+ T cells from blood. The chain employs TRBV6-5 and TRBJ1-1; D is unclear. The TCR originated in a man between 25 and 39 years old with type 1 diabetes. CDR3 residues: CASTLRWESGTEAFF. CDR3 nucleotide sequence: TGTGCCAGCACCCTAAGGTGGGAGAGTGGCACTGAAGCTTTCTTT.